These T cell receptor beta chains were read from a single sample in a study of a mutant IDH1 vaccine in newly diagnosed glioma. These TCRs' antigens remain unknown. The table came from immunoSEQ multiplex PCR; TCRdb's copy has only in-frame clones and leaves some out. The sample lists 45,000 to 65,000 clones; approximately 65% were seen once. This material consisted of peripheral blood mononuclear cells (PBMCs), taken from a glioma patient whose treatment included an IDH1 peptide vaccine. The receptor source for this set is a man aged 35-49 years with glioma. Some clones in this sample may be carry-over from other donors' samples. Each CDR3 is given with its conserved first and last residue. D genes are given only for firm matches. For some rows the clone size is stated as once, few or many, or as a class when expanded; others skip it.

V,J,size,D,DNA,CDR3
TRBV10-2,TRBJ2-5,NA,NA,TGCGCCAGCAATCCGGGACACCTACAAGAGACCCAGTACTTC,CASNPGHLQETQYF
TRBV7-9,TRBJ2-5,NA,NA,TGTGCCAGCAGCTTCCCTAGTCAAGAGACCCAGTACTTC,CASSFPSQETQYF
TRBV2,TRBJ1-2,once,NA,TGTGCCAGCAGCGGTTCTGGGACGGAGTATGGCTACACCTTC,CASSGSGTEYGYTF
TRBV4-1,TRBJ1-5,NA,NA,TGCGCCAGCAGCCAAGTGAGAACAGTCAATCAGCCCCAGCATTTT,CASSQVRTVNQPQHF
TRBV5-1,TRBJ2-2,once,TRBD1,TGCGCCAGCAGCTTGAACAGGGGGGCGGACGGGGAGCTGTTTTTT,CASSLNRGADGELFF
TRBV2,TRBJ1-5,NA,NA,TGTGCCAGCAGTGCAGGGGTCAATCAGCCCCAGCATTTT,CASSAGVNQPQHF
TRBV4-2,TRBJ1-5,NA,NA,TGTGCCAGCAGCCAAGAGGTGGCGGGGTCTCAGCCCCAGCATTTT,CASSQEVAGSQPQHF
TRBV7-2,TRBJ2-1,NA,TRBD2,TGTGCCAGCAGCTTCCTACTGGGAGGGTCCAATGAGCAGTTCTTC,CASSFLLGGSNEQFF
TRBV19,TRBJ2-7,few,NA,TGTGCCAGTAGTACGGGACGTGGCTCCTACGAGCAGTACTTC,CASSTGRGSYEQYF
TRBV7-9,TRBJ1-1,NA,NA,TGTGCCAGCAGCCCGGACGCCTGGAGCACTGAAGCTTTCTTT,CASSPDAWSTEAFF
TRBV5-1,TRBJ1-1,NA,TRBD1,TGCGCCAGCAGATCCGGGACAGGGGGCACCACTGAAGCTTTCTTT,CASRSGTGGTTEAFF
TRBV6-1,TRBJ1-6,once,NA,TGTGCCAGCAGTGAACTCAGGCAGAGCAATTCACCCCTCCACTTT,CASSELRQSNSPLHF
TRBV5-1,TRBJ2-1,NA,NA,TGCGCCAGCAGCCGAGGACAGATCAATGAGCAGTTCTTC,CASSRGQINEQFF
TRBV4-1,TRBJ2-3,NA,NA,TGCGCCAGCAGCCAACCCCTGGACCGAGATACGCAGTATTTT,CASSQPLDRDTQYF
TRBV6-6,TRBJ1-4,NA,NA,TGTGCCAGCGCCCAGAAGGGGAGCTGGTTTTTT,CASAQKGSWFF
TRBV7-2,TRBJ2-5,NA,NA,TGTGCCAGCAGCTTTGCGCTGCAAGAGACCCAGTACTTC,CASSFALQETQYF
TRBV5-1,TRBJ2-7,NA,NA,TGCGCCAGCAGCCCCGGCTACGAGCAGTACTTC,CASSPGYEQYF
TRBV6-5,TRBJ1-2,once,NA,TGTGCCAGCAGTTTAACGACGAACTATGGCTACACCTTC,CASSLTTNYGYTF
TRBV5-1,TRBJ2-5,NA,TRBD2,TGCGCCAGACCCTTGGCGTCTAGCGGGCAAGAGACCCAGTACTTC,CARPLASSGQETQYF
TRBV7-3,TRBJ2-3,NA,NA,TGTGCCAGCAGCCCCTCCGCTGGCACAGATACGCAGTATTTT,CASSPSAGTDTQYF
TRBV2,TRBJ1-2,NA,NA,TGTGCCAGCAGTTGGACAGCGAACTATGGCTACACCTTC,CASSWTANYGYTF
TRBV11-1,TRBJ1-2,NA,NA,TGTGCCAGCAGCCCAATGGGAGCTCACTATGGCTACACCTTC,CASSPMGAHYGYTF
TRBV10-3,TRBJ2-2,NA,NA,TGTGCCATCAAAGACAGGCCCGCCGGGGAGCTGTTTTTT,CAIKDRPAGELFF
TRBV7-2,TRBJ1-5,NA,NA,TGTGCCAGCAGCTTAGACGGTACGGAACAGCCCCAGCATTTT,CASSLDGTEQPQHF
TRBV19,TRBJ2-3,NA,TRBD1,TGTGCCAGTAGTCCAACCCTGGGACAGGGGGCAACGGATACGCAGTATTTT,CASSPTLGQGATDTQYF
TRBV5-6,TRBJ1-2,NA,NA,TGTGCCAGCAGCTTGGAGGGCTATGGCTACACCTTC,CASSLEGYGYTF
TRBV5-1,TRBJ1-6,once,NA,TGCGCCAGCAGCCTTCTAAATTCACCCCTCCACTTT,CASSLLNSPLHF
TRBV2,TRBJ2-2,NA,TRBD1,TGTGCCAGCGGACAGGGGGACACCGGGGAGCTGTTTTTT,CASGQGDTGELFF
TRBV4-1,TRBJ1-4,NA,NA,TGCGCCAGCAGCCACCTCGAGGCCGGGTTCGGCGAAAAACTGTTTTTT,CASSHLEAGFGEKLFF
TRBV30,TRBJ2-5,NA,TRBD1,TGTGCCTGGAGTGTGGGTTGGGGGACAGGAGAAGAGACCCAGTACTTC,CAWSVGWGTGEETQYF
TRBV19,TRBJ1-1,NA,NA,TGTGCCAGTAGTATCTACCAGGGACTTGAAGCTTTCTTT,CASSIYQGLEAFF
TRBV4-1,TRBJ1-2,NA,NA,TGCGCCAGCAGCCGCCCTTTGGCAGCCTTGTGGCGCTACACCTTC,CASSRPLAALWRYTF
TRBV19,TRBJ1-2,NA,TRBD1,TGTGCCAGTAGGGAACAGGGGGGACGCTCCTATGGCTACACCTTC,CASREQGGRSYGYTF
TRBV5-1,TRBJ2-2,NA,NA,TGCGCCAGCAGAATCGTCAGGGGTGGCGACACCGGGGAGCTGTTTTTT,CASRIVRGGDTGELFF
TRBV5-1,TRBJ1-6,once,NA,TGCGCCAGCAGCACCGGGACACTCGGCTCCTATAATTCACCCCTCCACTTT,CASSTGTLGSYNSPLHF
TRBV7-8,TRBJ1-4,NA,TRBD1,TGTGCCAGCAGCCCGGACAGGTTGAATGAAAAACTGTTTTTT,CASSPDRLNEKLFF
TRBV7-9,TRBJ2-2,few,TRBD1,TGTGCCAGCAGCCGACAGGGGGCGAACACCGGGGAGCTGTTTTTT,CASSRQGANTGELFF
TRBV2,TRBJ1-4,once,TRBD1,TGTGCCAGCGGAACAGGGGGTGGAAATGAAAAACTGTTTTTT,CASGTGGGNEKLFF
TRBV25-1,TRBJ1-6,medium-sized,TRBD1,TGTGCCAGCAGCTGGGACAGGGATAATTCACCCCTCCACTTT,CASSWDRDNSPLHF